This record looks at one TCR beta chain sequence and its context. Its target is unknown. A junction end diverges from the germline sequence, so it may reflect a read error. The sample comes from a study of type 1 and type 2 diabetes patients. Study at large: CD4+ or CD8+ T cells were positively selected from PBMCs with microbeads. A total of about 19,000,000 paired-end reads came from the whole study. Study observations and caveats: Both CD4+ and CD8+ type 2 diabetes repertoires showed significantly higher diversity than type 1.

PCR was run on genomic DNA. The TCR beta CDR3 region was amplified using 30 forward and 13 reverse primers. TCRdb reprocessed the multiplex PCR reads via MiXCR and lists one record per CDR3 protein. The sample yields 250,000 or so distinct CDR3 sequences, more than 40% seen once. The CDR3 consists of 13 residues. Per the germline V gene, CDR1 is MGHDK and CDR2 is SYGVNS. Input material: peripheral blood mononuclear cells (PBMCs). This sequence joins TRBV25-1 and TRBJ1-6, with 10 bases that match TRBD1. This receptor was obtained from a man between 18 and 29 years old with type 2 diabetes. CDR3 loop: CANSGTGDSPLHF. In DNA form, the CDR3 reads TGTGCCAACAGTGGGACAGGGGATTCACCCCTCCACTTT.